This T cell receptor beta chain appears in the sequencing data of a study of shared clonotypes between healthy human individuals. About the research overall: Each donor's CD4 naive and CD4 memory cells filled three plates apiece, CD8 naive two, and CD8 memory one.

To note about this clone: The target antigen is unknown.

This CDR3 has 15 amino acids. CDR1 is SGHTA and CDR2 is FQGNSA in the germline V gene. V was pared by 1 base and J by 7 bases, with 7 bases of the junction left unmatched. Some clones are missing from TCRdb's copy, which holds only in-frame ones; the method was immunoSEQ multiplex PCR. The sample lists approximately 1.1 million clones, around 78% occurring once. The study, taken as a whole, reports: Clonotype sharing among donors likely depends on sequencing depth.

Sequencing was performed on memory CD4+ T cells from PBMCs. The subset denotes: CD45RA-negative fraction. This clonotype originated in a man between 18 and 35 years old in good health. Some clones in this sample may be carry-over from other donors' samples. V gene TRBV7-2 combines with J gene TRBJ1-1; 9 bases line up with TRBD1. CDR3 in amino acids: CASSLGTPGQGEAFF. CDR3 bases: TGTGCCAGCAGCTTAGGAACGCCGGGACAGGGTGAAGCTTTCTTT. Full variable domain (outside the CDR3, taken from reference TRBV7-2 and TRBJ1-1): GAGVSQSPSNKVTEKGKDVELRCDPISGHTALYWYRQSLGQGLEFLIYFQGNSAPDKSGLPSDRFSAERTGGSVSTLTIQRTQQEDSAVYLCASSLGTPGQGEAFFGQGTRLTVV.